This T cell receptor (beta chain) emerged from a study of graft-versus-host responses after intestinal transplantation. The overall study: For two to four years after anti-thymocyte globulin induction, all recipients took tacrolimus and steroids.

This clone was counted once. The antigen is not known. Here immunoSEQ multiplex PCR was the method, and the copy in TCRdb shows in-frame clones only, minus some. The sample contains over 100,000 clones, approximately 95% of which appear only once. The material sequenced was unstimulated CD8+ T cells sorted from spleen or lymph node cells, taken before intestinal transplant. This TCR was sampled from a human donor who received an intestinal transplant.

The CDR3 bases are TGTGCCAGCAGTCCACTGAACAGTTACGAGCAGTACTTC. Translated: CASSPLNSYEQYF. The V call is TRBV27, the J call TRBJ2-7; the D is unclear. The CDR3 is 13 amino acids. The germline V gene has CDR1 MNHEY and CDR2 SMNVEV (reference sequence). V lost 5 bases and J lost 4, with 12 bases in between.